This T cell receptor beta chain is drawn from a study of monozygotic twins with inflammatory bowel disease. Comment on this clonotype: What it recognizes is unknown.

Study outcomes and limitations: IBD patients exhibited fewer clonotypes shared with other individuals than healthy twins, particularly with disease activity. Comparison of concordant versus discordant twins revealed no difference in repertoire similarity, possibly due to limited power. The authors note that differing immunosuppressive treatments may have added variability to patient repertoires.

From the 5' RACE reads, TCRdb lists one entry per CDR3 protein and no DNA. The data include hundreds of thousands of distinct CDR3 sequences; the top ten clones carry roughly 2.3%. The CDR3 has 15 amino acids. Germline lookup yields CDR1 SGHDN and CDR2 FVKESK. The gene calls are TRBV14 and TRBJ2-7. Sequences were obtained from blood. This clonotype was obtained from a human donor with ulcerative colitis or Crohn's disease, or a healthy co-twin of an affected twin (not recorded which). The CDR3 protein is CASSQDRRASYEQYF.